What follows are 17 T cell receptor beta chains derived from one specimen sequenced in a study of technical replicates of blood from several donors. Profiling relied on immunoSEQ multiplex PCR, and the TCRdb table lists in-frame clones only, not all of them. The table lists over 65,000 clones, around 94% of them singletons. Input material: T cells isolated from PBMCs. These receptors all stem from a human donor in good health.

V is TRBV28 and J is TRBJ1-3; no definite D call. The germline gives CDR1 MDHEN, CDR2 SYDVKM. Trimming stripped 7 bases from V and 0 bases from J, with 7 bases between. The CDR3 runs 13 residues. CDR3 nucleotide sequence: TGTGCCAGCAAACTTAACTCTGGAAACACCATATATTTT. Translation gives CASKLNSGNTIYF.

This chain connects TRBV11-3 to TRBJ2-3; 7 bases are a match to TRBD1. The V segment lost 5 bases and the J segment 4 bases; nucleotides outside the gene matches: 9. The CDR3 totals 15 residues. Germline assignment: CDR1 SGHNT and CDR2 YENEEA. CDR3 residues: CASSVGQRDADTQYF. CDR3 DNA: TGTGCCAGCAGCGTGGGACAGAGGGATGCAGATACGCAGTATTTT.

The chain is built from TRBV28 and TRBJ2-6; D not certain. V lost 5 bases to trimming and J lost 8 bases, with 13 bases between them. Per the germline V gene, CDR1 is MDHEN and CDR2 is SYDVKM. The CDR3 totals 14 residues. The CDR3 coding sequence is TGTGCCAGCAGTATCTACCGAGGTCCCAACGTCCTGACTTTC. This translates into CASSIYRGPNVLTF.

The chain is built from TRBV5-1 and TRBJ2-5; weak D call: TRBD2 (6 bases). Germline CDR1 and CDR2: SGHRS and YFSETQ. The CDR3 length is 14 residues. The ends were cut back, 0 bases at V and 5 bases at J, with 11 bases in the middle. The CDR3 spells CASSLGTTRETQYF. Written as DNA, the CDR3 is TGCGCCAGCAGCTTGGGGACTACAAGGGAGACCCAGTACTTC.

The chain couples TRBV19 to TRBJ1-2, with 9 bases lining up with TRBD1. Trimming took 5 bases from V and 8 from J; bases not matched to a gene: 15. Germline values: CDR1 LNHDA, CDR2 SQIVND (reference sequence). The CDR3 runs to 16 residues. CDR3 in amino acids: CASSSLGTGRIEGYTF. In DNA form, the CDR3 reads TGTGCCAGTAGTTCTTTGGGGACAGGGAGGATAGAAGGCTACACCTTC.

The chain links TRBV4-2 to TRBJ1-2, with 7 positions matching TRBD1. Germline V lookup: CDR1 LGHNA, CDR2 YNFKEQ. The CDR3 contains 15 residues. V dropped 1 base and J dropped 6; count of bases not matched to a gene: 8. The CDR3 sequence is CASSQGTGWGDGYTF. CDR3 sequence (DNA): TGTGCCAGCAGCCAAGGGACAGGCTGGGGGGATGGCTACACCTTC.

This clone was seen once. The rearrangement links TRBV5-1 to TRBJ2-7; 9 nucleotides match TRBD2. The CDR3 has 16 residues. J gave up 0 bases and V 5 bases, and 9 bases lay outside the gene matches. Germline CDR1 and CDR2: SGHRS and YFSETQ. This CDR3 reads CASSTASGTNSYEQYF. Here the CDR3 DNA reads TGCGCCAGCAGTACGGCTAGCGGGACAAACTCCTACGAGCAGTACTTC.

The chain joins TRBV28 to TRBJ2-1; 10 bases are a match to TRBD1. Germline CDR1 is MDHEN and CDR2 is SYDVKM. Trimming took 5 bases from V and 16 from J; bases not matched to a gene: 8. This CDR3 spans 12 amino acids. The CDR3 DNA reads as TGTGCCAGCAGTAACACCGGGACAGGGGACTTCTTC. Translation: CASSNTGTGDFF. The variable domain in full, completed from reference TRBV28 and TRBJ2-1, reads DVKVTQSSRYLVKRTGEKVFLECVQDMDHENMFWYRQDPGLGLRLIYFSYDVKMKEKGDIPEGYSVSREKKERFSLILESASTNQTSMYLCASSNTGTGDFFGPGTRLTVL.

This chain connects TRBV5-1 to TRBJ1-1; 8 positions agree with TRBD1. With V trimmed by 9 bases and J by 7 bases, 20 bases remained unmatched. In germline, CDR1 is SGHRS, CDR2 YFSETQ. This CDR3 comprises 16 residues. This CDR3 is CATQFGTGGYSDEAFF. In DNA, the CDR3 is TGCGCCACCCAGTTCGGGACAGGAGGGTATAGTGATGAAGCTTTCTTT.

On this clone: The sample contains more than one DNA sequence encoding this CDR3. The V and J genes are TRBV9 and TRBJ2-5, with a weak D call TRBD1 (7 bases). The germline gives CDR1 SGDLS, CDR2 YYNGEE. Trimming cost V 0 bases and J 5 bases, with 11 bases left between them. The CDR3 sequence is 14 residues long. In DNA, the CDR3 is TGTGCCAGCAGCGTAGCAGGGGGGCTTGAGACCCAGTACTTC. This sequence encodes CASSVAGGLETQYF.

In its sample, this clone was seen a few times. The CDR3 DNA reads TGTGCCAGTAGCGGGGGTAACACTGAAGCTTTCTTT. The encoded protein is CASSGGNTEAFF. The chain employs TRBV19 and TRBJ1-1; D is perhaps TRBD1 (5 bases). The CDR3 loop spans 12 amino acids. V was trimmed by 6 bases and J by 2 bases, leaving 7 bases between them. Germline V gene sequence: CDR1 LNHDA, CDR2 SQIVND (reference sequence).

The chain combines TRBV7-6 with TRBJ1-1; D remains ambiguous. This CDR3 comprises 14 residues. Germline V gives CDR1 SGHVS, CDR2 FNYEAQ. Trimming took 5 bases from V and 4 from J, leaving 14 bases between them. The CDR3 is CASSGSLGATEAFF. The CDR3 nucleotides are TGTGCCAGCAGCGGCAGCCTGGGAGCCACTGAAGCTTTCTTT.

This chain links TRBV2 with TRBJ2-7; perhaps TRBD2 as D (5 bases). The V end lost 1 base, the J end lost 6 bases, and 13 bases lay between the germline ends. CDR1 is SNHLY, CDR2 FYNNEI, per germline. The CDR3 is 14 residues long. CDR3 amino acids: CASSEGPSFLEQYF. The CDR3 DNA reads TGTGCCAGCAGTGAAGGGCCTAGCTTTCTCGAGCAGTACTTC.

The chain's CDR3 is CAWSVESGETQYF. The DNA of the CDR3 is TGTGCCTGGAGTGTAGAGTCCGGAGAGACCCAGTACTTC. The chain carries TRBV30 and TRBJ2-5; D ambiguous. With 0 bases removed from V and 4 bases from J, the gap between germline ends came to 9 bases. CDR1 is GTSNPN, CDR2 SVGIG, per germline (reference sequence). The CDR3 extends over 13 amino acids.

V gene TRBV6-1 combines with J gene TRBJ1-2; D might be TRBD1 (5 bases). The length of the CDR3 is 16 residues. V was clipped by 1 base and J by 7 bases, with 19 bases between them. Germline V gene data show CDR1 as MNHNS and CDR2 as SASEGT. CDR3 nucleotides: TGTGCCAGCAGTGAAGTAATCGAGTCCAGGGCTGCTGGCTACACCTTC. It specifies CASSEVIESRAAGYTF.

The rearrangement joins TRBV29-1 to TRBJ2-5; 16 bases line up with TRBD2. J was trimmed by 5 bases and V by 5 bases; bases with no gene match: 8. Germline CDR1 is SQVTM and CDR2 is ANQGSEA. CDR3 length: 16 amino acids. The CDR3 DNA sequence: TGCAGCGTTATGGGGACTAGCGGGGGGGCCCTCGAGACCCAGTACTTC. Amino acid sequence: CSVMGTSGGALETQYF.

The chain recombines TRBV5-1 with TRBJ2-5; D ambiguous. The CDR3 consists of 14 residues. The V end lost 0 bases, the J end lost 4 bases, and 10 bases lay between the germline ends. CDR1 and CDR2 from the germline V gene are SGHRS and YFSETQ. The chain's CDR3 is CASSLAGVVETQYF. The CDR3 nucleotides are TGCGCCAGCAGCTTGGCCGGTGTCGTAGAGACCCAGTACTTC. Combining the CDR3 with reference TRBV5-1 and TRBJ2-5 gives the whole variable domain KAGVTQTPRYLIKTRGQQVTLSCSPISGHRSVSWYQQTPGQGLQFLFEYFSETQRNKGNFPGRFSGRQFSNSRSEMNVSTLELGDSALYLCASSLAGVVETQYFGPGTRLLVL.